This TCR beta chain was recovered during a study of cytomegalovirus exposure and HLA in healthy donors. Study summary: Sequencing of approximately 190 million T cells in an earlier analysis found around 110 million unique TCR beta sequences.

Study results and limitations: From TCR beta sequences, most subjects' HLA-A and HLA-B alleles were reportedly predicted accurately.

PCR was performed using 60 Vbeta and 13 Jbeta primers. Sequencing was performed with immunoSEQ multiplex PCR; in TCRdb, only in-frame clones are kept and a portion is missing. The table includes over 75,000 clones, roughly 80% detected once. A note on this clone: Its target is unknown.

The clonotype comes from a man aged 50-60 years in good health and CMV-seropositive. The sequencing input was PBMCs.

CDR3 coding DNA: TGCGCCAGCAGCTTCTTTTCTAGCCAGAGTGGAAATGAGCAGTTCTTC. Translating gives CASSFFSSQSGNEQFF. This rearrangement joins TRBV5-1 to TRBJ2-1; perhaps TRBD2 as D (5 bases). V lost 2 bases and J 7 bases, leaving 19 bases between the germline ends. Germline CDR1 is SGHRS and CDR2 is YFSETQ. The CDR3 contains 16 residues.